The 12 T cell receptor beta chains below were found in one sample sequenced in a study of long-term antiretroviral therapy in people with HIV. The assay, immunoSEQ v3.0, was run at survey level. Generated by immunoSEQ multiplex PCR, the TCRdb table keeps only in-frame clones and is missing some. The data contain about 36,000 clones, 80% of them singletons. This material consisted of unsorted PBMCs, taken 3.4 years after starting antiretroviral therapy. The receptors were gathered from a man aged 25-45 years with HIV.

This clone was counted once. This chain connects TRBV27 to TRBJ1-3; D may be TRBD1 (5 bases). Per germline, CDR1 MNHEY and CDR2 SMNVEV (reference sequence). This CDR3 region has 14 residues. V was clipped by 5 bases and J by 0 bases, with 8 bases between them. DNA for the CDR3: TGTGCCAGCAGTCTCGGGGGCTCTGGAAACACCATATATTTT. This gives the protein CASSLGGSGNTIYF.

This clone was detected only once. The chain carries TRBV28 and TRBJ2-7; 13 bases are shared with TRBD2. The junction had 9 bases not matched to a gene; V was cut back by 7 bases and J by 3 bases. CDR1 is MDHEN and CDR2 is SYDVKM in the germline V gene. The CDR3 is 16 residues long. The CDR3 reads CASTRLAGGANYEQYF. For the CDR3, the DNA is TGTGCCAGCACCCGACTAGCGGGAGGAGCGAACTACGAGCAGTACTTC. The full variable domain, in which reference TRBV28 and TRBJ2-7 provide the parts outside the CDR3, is DVKVTQSSRYLVKRTGEKVFLECVQDMDHENMFWYRQDPGLGLRLIYFSYDVKMKEKGDIPEGYSVSREKKERFSLILESASTNQTSMYLCASTRLAGGANYEQYFGPGTRLTVT.

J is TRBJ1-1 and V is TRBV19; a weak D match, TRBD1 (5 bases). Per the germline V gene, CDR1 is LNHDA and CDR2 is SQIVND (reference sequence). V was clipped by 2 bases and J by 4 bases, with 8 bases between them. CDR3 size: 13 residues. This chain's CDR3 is CASSIRGTTEAFF. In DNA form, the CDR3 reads TGTGCCAGTAGTATAAGGGGTACCACTGAAGCTTTCTTT.

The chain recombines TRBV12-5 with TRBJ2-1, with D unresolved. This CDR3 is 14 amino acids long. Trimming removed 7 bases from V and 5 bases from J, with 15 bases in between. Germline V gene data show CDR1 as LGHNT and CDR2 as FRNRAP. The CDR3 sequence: CASARSSTDNEQFF. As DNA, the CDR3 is TGTGCTAGTGCCCGGTCCTCCACCGACAATGAGCAGTTCTTC.

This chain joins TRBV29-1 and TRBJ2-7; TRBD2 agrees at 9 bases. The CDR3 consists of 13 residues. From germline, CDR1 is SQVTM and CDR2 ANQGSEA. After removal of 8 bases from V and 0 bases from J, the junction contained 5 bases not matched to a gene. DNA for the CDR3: TGCAGCTCAACGACTAGCGGCTCCTACGAGCAGTACTTC. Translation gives CSSTTSGSYEQYF.

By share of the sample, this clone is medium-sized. The CDR3 is CASSERQTYGYTF. In DNA, the CDR3 is TGTGCCAGCAGTGAGCGGCAGACCTATGGCTACACCTTC. This chain uses TRBV6-1 with TRBJ1-2; D not resolved. CDR1 and CDR2 (germline): MNHNS, SASEGT. Trimming took 3 bases from V and 4 from J, leaving 9 bases between them. The CDR3 sequence is 13 residues long.

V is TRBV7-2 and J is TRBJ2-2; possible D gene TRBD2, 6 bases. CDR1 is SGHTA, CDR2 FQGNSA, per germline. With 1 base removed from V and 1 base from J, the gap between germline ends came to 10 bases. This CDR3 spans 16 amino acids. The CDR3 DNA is TGTGCCAGCAGCTTAGTACTAGCAGGGAACACCGGGGAGCTGTTTTTT. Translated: CASSLVLAGNTGELFF.

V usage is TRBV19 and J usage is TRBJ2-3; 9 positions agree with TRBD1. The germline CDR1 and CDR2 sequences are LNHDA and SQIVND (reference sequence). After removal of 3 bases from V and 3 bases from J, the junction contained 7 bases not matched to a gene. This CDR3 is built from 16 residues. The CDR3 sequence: CASSMEGTGLTDTQYF. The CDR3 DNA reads TGTGCCAGTAGTATGGAAGGGACAGGGTTGACAGATACGCAGTATTTT.

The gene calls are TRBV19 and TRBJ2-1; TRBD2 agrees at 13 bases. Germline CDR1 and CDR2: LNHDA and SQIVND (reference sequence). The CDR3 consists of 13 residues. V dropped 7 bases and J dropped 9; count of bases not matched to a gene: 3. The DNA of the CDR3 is TGTGCCAGTACGGGACTAGCGGGAACTGAGCAGTTCTTC. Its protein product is CASTGLAGTEQFF.

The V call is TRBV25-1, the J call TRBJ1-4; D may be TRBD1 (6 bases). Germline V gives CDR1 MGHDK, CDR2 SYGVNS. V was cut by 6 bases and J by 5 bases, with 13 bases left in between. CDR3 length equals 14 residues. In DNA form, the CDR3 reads TGTGCCAGCAGCCTGACAGGAGGAAATGAAAAACTGTTTTTT. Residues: CASSLTGGNEKLFF.

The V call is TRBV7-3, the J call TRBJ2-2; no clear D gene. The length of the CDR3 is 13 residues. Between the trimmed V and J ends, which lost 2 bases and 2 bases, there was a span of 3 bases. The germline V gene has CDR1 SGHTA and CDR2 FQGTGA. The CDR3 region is CASSLGNTGELFF. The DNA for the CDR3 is TGTGCCAGCAGCTTAGGCAACACCGGGGAGCTGTTTTTT.

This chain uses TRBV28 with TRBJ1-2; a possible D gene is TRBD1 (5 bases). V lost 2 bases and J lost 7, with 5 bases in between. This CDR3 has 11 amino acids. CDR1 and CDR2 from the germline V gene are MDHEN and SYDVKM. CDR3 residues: CASSLGGGYTF. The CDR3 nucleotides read TGTGCCAGCAGTTTAGGGGGTGGCTACACCTTC.